This entry describes one TCR beta chain. No antigen is known for it. The sample is drawn from a study of long-term antiretroviral therapy in people with HIV. General study findings and limits: From about 2003 to 2018, blood was obtained, possibly while participants received older ART regimens.

Germline loops: CDR1 MDHEN, CDR2 SYDVKM. V lost 4 bases, J lost 0 bases, and 8 bases lay in between. This CDR3 has 14 residues. Survey-level immunoSEQ v3.0 assays were run. Sequencing used immunoSEQ multiplex PCR; TCRdb keeps in-frame clones, though not all of them. This sample has 34,000 or so clones, with about 93% found just once. Cryopreserved PBMC samples of about 0.85-11 million cells were used for DNA extraction. This TCR was sampled from a woman aged 45 to 65 with HIV. The rearrangement uses TRBV28 and TRBJ2-3; D gene unclear. Sequencing was performed on unsorted PBMCs, taken about 5.1 years after starting antiretroviral therapy. CDR3 sequence: CASSYRESTDTQYF. The CDR3 nucleotides are TGTGCCAGCAGTTACAGAGAAAGCACAGATACGCAGTATTTT. The full variable domain, with the rest looked up from reference TRBV28 and TRBJ2-3, is DVKVTQSSRYLVKRTGEKVFLECVQDMDHENMFWYRQDPGLGLRLIYFSYDVKMKEKGDIPEGYSVSREKKERFSLILESASTNQTSMYLCASSYRESTDTQYFGPGTRLTVL.